The present entry profiles one T cell receptor beta chain with its context. The antigen is unknown. The data belong to a study of PD-1 blockade in classical Hodgkin lymphoma. Trimming took 5 bases from V and 4 from J; bases not matched to a gene: 6. From germline, CDR1 is LNHDA and CDR2 SQIVND (reference sequence). The CDR3 is 14 residues long. In every patient, relapse followed autologous stem cell transplantation, while exposure to brentuximab vedotin differed. Study observations and caveats: Patients excluded were those beginning nivolumab under 1 year after ASCT. Researchers reported that CD4+ TCR diversity, though not CD8+, rose significantly by C4D1.

Produced via immunoSEQ multiplex PCR; TCRdb's table is partial and in-frame only. Counted here are fewer than 90,000 clones, approximately 88% occurring once; the ten biggest clones make up roughly a fifth. The material was peripheral blood mononuclear cells (PBMCs), obtained at baseline. This TCR derives from a human donor with classical Hodgkin lymphoma. This chain links TRBV19 with TRBJ2-7; 9 bases align to TRBD2. The CDR3 sequence: CASSAAGGPYEQYF. The CDR3, as DNA: TGTGCCAGTAGTGCAGCGGGAGGCCCGTACGAGCAGTACTTC.